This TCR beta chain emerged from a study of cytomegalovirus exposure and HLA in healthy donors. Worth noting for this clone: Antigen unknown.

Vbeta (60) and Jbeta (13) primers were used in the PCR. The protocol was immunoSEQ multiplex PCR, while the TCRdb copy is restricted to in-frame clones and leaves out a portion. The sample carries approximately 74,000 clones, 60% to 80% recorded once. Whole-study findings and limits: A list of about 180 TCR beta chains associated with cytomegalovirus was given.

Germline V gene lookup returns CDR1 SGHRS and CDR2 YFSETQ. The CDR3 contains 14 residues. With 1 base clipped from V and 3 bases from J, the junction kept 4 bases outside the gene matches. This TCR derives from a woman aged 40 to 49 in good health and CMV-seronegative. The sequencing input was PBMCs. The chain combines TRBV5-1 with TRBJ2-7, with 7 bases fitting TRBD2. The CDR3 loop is CASSLSASGYEQYF. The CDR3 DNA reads TGCGCCAGCAGCTTGTCGGCTAGCGGCTACGAGCAGTACTTC.